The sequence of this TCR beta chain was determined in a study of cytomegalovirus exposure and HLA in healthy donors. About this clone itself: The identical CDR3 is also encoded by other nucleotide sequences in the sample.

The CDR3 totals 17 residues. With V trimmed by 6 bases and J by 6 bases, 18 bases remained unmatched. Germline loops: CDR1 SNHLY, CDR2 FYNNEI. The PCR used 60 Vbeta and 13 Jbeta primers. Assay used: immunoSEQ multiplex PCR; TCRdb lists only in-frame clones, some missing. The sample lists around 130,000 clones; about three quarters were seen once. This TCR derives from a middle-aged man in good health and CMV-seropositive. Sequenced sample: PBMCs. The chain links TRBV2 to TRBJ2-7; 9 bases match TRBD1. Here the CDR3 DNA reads TGTGCCAGCAGCTCCTTGGTCGGGACAGGGAGTCTAGGCGAGCAGTACTTC. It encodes CASSSLVGTGSLGEQYF.